Presented here are 11 T cell receptor beta chains from one specimen sequenced in a study of blood T cell repertoires in COVID-19. Profiling relied on immunoSEQ multiplex PCR, and the TCRdb table lists in-frame clones only, not all of them. The sample contains some 250,000 clones, about 90% of which appear only once. The sequenced sample was peripheral blood. The receptor source for this set is a man in his 60s with acute or convalescent COVID-19.

V and J are TRBV6-6 and TRBJ1-2, with TRBD1 identical over 10 bases. V dropped 5 bases and J dropped 4; count of bases not matched to a gene: 22. CDR1 and CDR2 from the germline V gene are MNHNY and SVGAGI (reference sequence). This CDR3 is 20 amino acids long. CDR3 in amino acids: CASSLAPGTGETSNSYGYTF. CDR3 DNA: TGTGCCAGCAGTCTTGCCCCTGGGACAGGGGAAACTTCGAACTCCTATGGCTACACCTTC.

This chain links TRBV18 with TRBJ2-7; 10 bases agree with TRBD1. CDR1 KGHSH and CDR2 LQKENI come from the germline V gene. The length of the CDR3 is 15 residues. With V trimmed by 3 bases and J by 4 bases, 6 bases remained unmatched. CDR3 amino acids: CASSPGTGAPYEQYF. CDR3 bases: TGTGCCAGCTCACCCGGGACAGGGGCACCTTACGAGCAGTACTTC.

The chain recombines TRBV18 with TRBJ2-5, with D perhaps matching TRBD1 (6 bases). CDR1 and CDR2 from the germline V gene are KGHSH and LQKENI. V was cut by 3 bases and J by 5 bases, with 16 bases left in between. This CDR3 has 15 residues. This CDR3 reads CASSPEQGKGETQYF. The CDR3 nucleotides read TGTGCCAGCTCACCGGAACAGGGAAAGGGGGAGACCCAGTACTTC. Full variable domain (remainder filled in from reference TRBV18 and TRBJ2-5): NAGVMQNPRHLVRRRGQEARLRCSPMKGHSHVYWYRQLPEEGLKFMVYLQKENIIDESGMPKERFSAEFPKEGPSILRIQQVVRGDSAAYFCASSPEQGKGETQYFGPGTRLLVL.

This chain connects TRBV28 to TRBJ2-3; 9 bases map to TRBD2. Germline trimming cut 3 bases from V and 1 base from J; bases unmatched to any gene: 8. The CDR3 consists of 17 residues. CDR1 MDHEN and CDR2 SYDVKM come from the germline V gene. CDR3 in amino acids: CASSFMNSGSGTDTQYF. DNA for the CDR3: TGTGCCAGCAGTTTTATGAATAGCGGGAGTGGCACAGATACGCAGTATTTT.

J is TRBJ2-7 and V is TRBV4-2; a possible D gene is TRBD2 (5 bases). This CDR3 is built from 15 residues. Germline V gene lookup returns CDR1 LGHNA and CDR2 YNFKEQ. Trimming pared 2 bases from V and 4 bases from J, leaving 15 bases between. CDR3 DNA: TGTGCCAGCAGCCAAATGGGGAGACTTAGTTACGAGCAGTACTTC. It codes for CASSQMGRLSYEQYF.

The chain combines TRBV6-4 with TRBJ1-1, with TRBD1 identical over 9 bases. V shed 6 bases and J 5 bases; nucleotides not matched to a gene: 4. The CDR3 extends over 13 amino acids. CDR1 MRHNA and CDR2 SNTAGT come from the germline V gene. Here the CDR3 DNA reads TGTGCCAGCAGGAGGACAGGGGAGACTGAAGCTTTCTTT. It is translated as CASRRTGETEAFF.

V is TRBV7-9 and J is TRBJ2-7; 7 bases line up with TRBD2. There are 16 residues in the CDR3. Looked up from germline, CDR1 is SEHNR and CDR2 is FQNEAQ (reference sequence). Germline trimming cut 3 bases from V and 0 bases from J; bases unmatched to any gene: 8. The DNA of the CDR3 is TGTGCCAGCAGCTTTAGTGGGAGGGGAATCTCCTACGAGCAGTACTTC. The encoded protein is CASSFSGRGISYEQYF.

This clone appeared once. The V and J genes are TRBV7-8 and TRBJ2-3; the match to TRBD2 covers 13 bases. Germline lookup yields CDR1 SGHVS and CDR2 FQNEAQ. V shed 3 bases, J shed 6 bases, and the junction held 6 bases outside the gene matches. This CDR3 has 16 amino acids. The CDR3: CASSFGLAGARDTQYF. CDR3 DNA: TGTGCCAGCAGCTTCGGACTAGCGGGAGCTAGGGATACGCAGTATTTT.

A single count supports this clone. The chain carries TRBV28 and TRBJ2-7; TRBD1 aligns across 8 bases. Germline-derived CDR1 and CDR2 are MDHEN and SYDVKM. The V and J ends lost 4 bases and 3 bases, in that order; junction bases with no gene match: 5. The CDR3 loop spans 14 amino acids. CDR3 in amino acids: CASSSTDRVYEQYF. The CDR3 DNA reads as TGTGCCAGCAGTTCGACGGACAGGGTCTACGAGCAGTACTTC.

V usage is TRBV7-2 and J usage is TRBJ2-7; a possible D gene is TRBD2 (5 bases). The germline V and J ends were trimmed by 5 bases and 0 bases, with 14 bases remaining between them. CDR1 and CDR2 from the germline V gene are SGHTA and FQGNSA. The CDR3 totals 15 residues. CDR3 sequence: CASSSAGRDSYEQYF. CDR3 sequence (DNA): TGTGCCAGCAGCAGCGCGGGCCGGGACTCCTACGAGCAGTACTTC.

The chain joins TRBV5-4 to TRBJ2-1; maybe TRBD1 (6 bases). CDR1 SGHNT and CDR2 YYREEE come from the germline V gene (reference sequence). Trimming removed 6 bases from V and 3 bases from J, with 16 bases in between. There are 15 residues in the CDR3. CDR3 sequence: CASNRQAGVYNEQFF. DNA of the CDR3: TGTGCCAGCAACCGTCAGGCAGGGGTCTACAATGAGCAGTTCTTC.